These T cell receptor beta chains were read from a single sample in a study of blood T cell repertoires in COVID-19. Profiled with immunoSEQ multiplex PCR; TCRdb holds only in-frame clones, not every one. The data contain 300,000 to 400,000 clones, approximately 89% of them singletons. The specimen was peripheral blood. The receptors were sampled from a woman in her twenties or thirties with COVID-19, enrolled during active disease. Both conserved end residues are part of each CDR3. Fields, in order: clone size, CDR3 length, J gene, V gene, D gene, CDR3 protein, CDR3 DNA. A D gene is named only where the DNA matches it firmly. Not every row has a clone size; where given, it reads once, few, many or a size class.

clone_size: .; cdr3_length: 14; j_call: TRBJ1-4; v_call: TRBV27; d_call: .; cdr3_aa: CASSDSATNEKLFF; cdr3_nt: TGTGCCAGCAGTGACAGTGCAACTAATGAAAAACTGTTTTTT
clone_size: .; cdr3_length: 19; j_call: TRBJ1-2; v_call: TRBV28; d_call: .; cdr3_aa: CASSLFFRGESLGRTGYTF; cdr3_nt: TGTGCCAGCAGTTTATTTTTTCGGGGGGAGTCCTTGGGTCGTACTGGCTACACCTTC
clone_size: .; cdr3_length: 14; j_call: TRBJ2-3; v_call: TRBV24-1; d_call: .; cdr3_aa: CATSEAGDRDTQYF; cdr3_nt: TGTGCCACCAGTGAAGCGGGTGACAGAGATACGCAGTATTTT
clone_size: .; cdr3_length: 14; j_call: TRBJ2-1; v_call: TRBV6-4; d_call: TRBD1; cdr3_aa: CASSVGTGAGEQFF; cdr3_nt: TGTGCCAGCAGTGTAGGAACAGGGGCGGGCGAGCAGTTCTTC
clone_size: .; cdr3_length: 13; j_call: TRBJ2-7; v_call: TRBV10-3; d_call: TRBD1; cdr3_aa: CAIRGQGTGEQYF; cdr3_nt: TGTGCCATCAGGGGACAGGGTACGGGCGAGCAGTACTTC
clone_size: once; cdr3_length: 14; j_call: TRBJ1-1; v_call: TRBV6-5; d_call: .; cdr3_aa: CASTRTEVFTEAFF; cdr3_nt: TGTGCCAGCACTAGGACAGAGGTATTCACTGAAGCTTTCTTT
clone_size: .; cdr3_length: 16; j_call: TRBJ2-6; v_call: TRBV4-3; d_call: .; cdr3_aa: CASSQGDNSGANVLTF; cdr3_nt: TGCGCCAGCAGCCAAGGGGACAACTCTGGGGCCAACGTCCTGACTTTC
clone_size: .; cdr3_length: 18; j_call: TRBJ2-3; v_call: TRBV13; d_call: TRBD2; cdr3_aa: CASSAGRPSGGATDTQYF; cdr3_nt: TGTGCCAGCAGCGCGGGTCGGCCTAGCGGGGGGGCCACAGATACGCAGTATTTT
clone_size: .; cdr3_length: 14; j_call: TRBJ2-7; v_call: TRBV18; d_call: TRBD1; cdr3_aa: CASSRGTGHYEQYF; cdr3_nt: TGTGCCAGCTCACGAGGGACAGGACACTACGAGCAGTACTTC
clone_size: many; cdr3_length: 16; j_call: TRBJ1-2; v_call: TRBV27; d_call: .; cdr3_aa: CASSFLRPGLNYGYTF; cdr3_nt: TGTGCCAGCAGTTTTCTCAGGCCAGGACTTAACTATGGCTACACCTTC
clone_size: once; cdr3_length: 12; j_call: TRBJ1-2; v_call: TRBV4-1; d_call: TRBD1; cdr3_aa: CASRDRAEGYTF; cdr3_nt: TGCGCCAGCAGGGACAGGGCTGAAGGCTACACCTTC
clone_size: .; cdr3_length: 13; j_call: TRBJ2-7; v_call: TRBV6-5; d_call: TRBD1; cdr3_aa: CASSRQGFHEQYF; cdr3_nt: TGTGCCAGCAGCAGACAGGGTTTCCACGAGCAGTACTTC
clone_size: .; cdr3_length: 17; j_call: TRBJ1-2; v_call: TRBV12-2; d_call: .; cdr3_aa: CASRLAVDDRVDYGYTF; cdr3_nt: TGTGCAAGTCGCTTAGCGGTAGATGACAGGGTCGACTATGGCTACACCTTC
clone_size: .; cdr3_length: 14; j_call: TRBJ1-6; v_call: TRBV30; d_call: .; cdr3_aa: CAWSSGVINSPLHF; cdr3_nt: TGTGCCTGGAGTAGCGGAGTAATCAATTCACCCCTCCACTTT
clone_size: .; cdr3_length: 14; j_call: TRBJ2-4; v_call: TRBV6-1; d_call: TRBD1; cdr3_aa: CASSELGQVNIQYF; cdr3_nt: TGTGCCAGCAGTGAACTGGGACAGGTAAACATTCAGTACTTC
clone_size: .; cdr3_length: 16; j_call: TRBJ2-3; v_call: TRBV5-1; d_call: TRBD2; cdr3_aa: CASSLTSGGSADTQYF; cdr3_nt: TGCGCCAGCAGCTTGACTAGCGGGGGGTCTGCAGATACGCAGTATTTT
clone_size: .; cdr3_length: 13; j_call: TRBJ1-1; v_call: TRBV15; d_call: .; cdr3_aa: CATSREQGTEAFF; cdr3_nt: TGTGCCACCAGCAGAGAACAGGGCACTGAAGCTTTCTTT
clone_size: .; cdr3_length: 18; j_call: TRBJ2-5; v_call: TRBV7-9; d_call: TRBD2; cdr3_aa: CASSLDLGRGSNQETQYF; cdr3_nt: TGTGCCAGCAGCTTAGATCTCGGGCGGGGGAGTAACCAAGAGACCCAGTACTTC
clone_size: .; cdr3_length: 13; j_call: TRBJ2-2; v_call: TRBV28; d_call: TRBD2; cdr3_aa: CASKAGGPGELFF; cdr3_nt: TGTGCCAGCAAGGCGGGGGGGCCCGGGGAGCTGTTTTTT
clone_size: .; cdr3_length: 15; j_call: TRBJ2-1; v_call: TRBV2; d_call: TRBD2; cdr3_aa: CASSGLAGRSGEQFF; cdr3_nt: TGTGCCAGCAGTGGACTAGCGGGGCGCTCTGGGGAGCAGTTCTTC
clone_size: .; cdr3_length: 15; j_call: TRBJ1-6; v_call: TRBV6-5; d_call: .; cdr3_aa: CASSVNRDSNSPLHF; cdr3_nt: TGTGCCAGCAGCGTAAACAGGGATTCCAATTCACCCCTCCACTTT
clone_size: .; cdr3_length: 15; j_call: TRBJ1-2; v_call: TRBV4-3; d_call: TRBD1; cdr3_aa: CASSQDAGGLYGYTF; cdr3_nt: TGCGCCAGCAGCCAAGATGCAGGGGGCCTCTATGGCTACACCTTC
clone_size: .; cdr3_length: 16; j_call: TRBJ2-7; v_call: TRBV4-1; d_call: TRBD1; cdr3_aa: CASSQQFQGANHEQYF; cdr3_nt: TGCGCCAGCAGCCAGCAATTTCAGGGGGCGAATCACGAGCAGTACTTC
clone_size: once; cdr3_length: 14; j_call: TRBJ2-1; v_call: TRBV14; d_call: .; cdr3_aa: CASSQDAHRSEQFF; cdr3_nt: TGTGCCAGCAGCCAAGACGCGCACCGGAGTGAGCAGTTCTTC
clone_size: .; cdr3_length: 15; j_call: TRBJ2-1; v_call: TRBV5-8; d_call: .; cdr3_aa: CASSLGQTFYNEQFF; cdr3_nt: TGTGCCAGCAGCTTGGGACAGACATTTTACAATGAGCAGTTCTTC
clone_size: .; cdr3_length: 14; j_call: TRBJ2-7; v_call: TRBV2; d_call: .; cdr3_aa: CASTPTITGREQYF; cdr3_nt: TGTGCCAGCACCCCTACAATTACAGGGCGGGAGCAGTACTTC
clone_size: .; cdr3_length: 17; j_call: TRBJ2-7; v_call: TRBV6-1; d_call: TRBD1; cdr3_aa: CASSDLSGDRSSYEQYF; cdr3_nt: TGTGCCAGCAGTGATCTTTCGGGGGACAGGAGCTCCTACGAGCAGTACTTC
clone_size: .; cdr3_length: 15; j_call: TRBJ2-2; v_call: TRBV4-1; d_call: .; cdr3_aa: CASSPAGLNTGELFF; cdr3_nt: TGCGCCAGCAGCCCCGCGGGGCTTAACACCGGGGAGCTGTTTTTT